Below, 6 T cell receptor beta chains from the same sample are listed, as sequenced in a study of tumor-infiltrating lymphocytes in localized non-small cell lung cancer. Data came from immunoSEQ multiplex PCR; TCRdb stores just in-frame clones and leaves some out. The data hold 16,000 or so clones, with around 80% observed a single time. Sequencing used lung tumor tissue. The receptors come from a human donor with non-small cell lung cancer.

The chain recombines TRBV10-2 with TRBJ2-4, with D tentatively TRBD1 (6 bases). This CDR3 region has 13 residues. The V and J ends lost 5 bases and 6 bases respectively, with 11 bases between them. Germline loops: CDR1 WSHSY, CDR2 SAAADI. The CDR3 bases are TGCGCCAGCAGTATGGGGGCGCGAAACATTCAGTACTTC. Its translation is CASSMGARNIQYF.

V is TRBV6-1 and J is TRBJ1-4; possible D gene TRBD1, 5 bases. V was clipped by 4 bases and J by 4 bases, with 16 bases between them. This CDR3 comprises 16 residues. The germline V gene encodes CDR1 MNHNS and CDR2 SASEGT. The CDR3 bases are TGTGCCAGCAGTGGACTAGGAGGGGCGGTTAATGAAAAACTGTTTTTT. Protein sequence: CASSGLGGAVNEKLFF.

The chain combines TRBV5-1 with TRBJ2-1; the match to TRBD2 covers 11 bases. The germline V gene encodes CDR1 SGHRS and CDR2 YFSETQ. Trimming cost V 1 base and J 8 bases; bases outside gene matches: 5. The CDR3 is 15 residues long. This CDR3 reads CASSLKLAGVHEQFF. CDR3 sequence (DNA): TGCGCCAGCAGCTTGAAACTAGCGGGAGTTCATGAGCAGTTCTTC.

The J gene is TRBJ2-3, the V gene TRBV9; no definite D call. Trimming left V 0 bases short and J 4 bases short, with 6 bases between. Germline assignment: CDR1 SGDLS and CDR2 YYNGEE. This CDR3 spans 13 amino acids. The CDR3 is CASSVEIPDTQYF. The CDR3 nucleotides are TGTGCCAGCAGCGTAGAAATCCCAGATACGCAGTATTTT. Based on the CDR3 plus reference TRBV9 and TRBJ2-3, the full variable domain is DSGVTQTPKHLITATGQRVTLRCSPRSGDLSVYWYQQSLDQGLQFLIQYYNGEERAKGNILERFSAQQFPDLHSELNLSSLELGDSALYFCASSVEIPDTQYFGPGTRLTVL.

The J gene is TRBJ2-1, the V gene TRBV4-1; D unclear. The CDR3 has 15 residues. Germline CDR1 is MGHRA and CDR2 is YSYEKL. V was cut by 4 bases and J by 6 bases, with 16 bases left in between. The CDR3 sequence: CASSPERRRGNEQFF. The CDR3 DNA sequence: TGCGCCAGCAGCCCGGAGAGGCGAAGAGGCAATGAGCAGTTCTTC.

This rearrangement joins TRBV6-1 to TRBJ1-1; D is ambiguous. V lost 6 bases, J lost 1 base, and 12 bases lay in between. The CDR3 totals 14 residues. Germline V gene data show CDR1 as MNHNS and CDR2 as SASEGT. Here the CDR3 DNA reads TGTGCCAGCAGGTTTCCCTTTGGGAACACTGAAGCTTTCTTT. Its protein product is CASRFPFGNTEAFF.